In its sample, the clone carrying this TCR beta chain was seen a few times. From germline, CDR1 is SQVTM and CDR2 ANQGSEA. With 4 bases removed from V and 4 bases from J, the gap between germline ends came to 13 bases. This CDR3 is 13 amino acids long. Amplification of TCR beta CDR3 regions used RNA as the template. HTBI primers were used for first-round RT-PCR of the TCR CDR3. TCRdb processed the multiplex PCR reads anew with MiXCR; each CDR3 protein has one entry. Of 300,000 to 500,000 distinct CDR3 sequences listed, about an eighth are singletons. For ophthalmopathy patients, the Clinical Activity Score was at least 3 and the NOSPECS grade at least 4; duration was under 3 months. Uncontrolled infection, other autoimmune disease, pregnancy or lactation disqualified patients from enrolment. Thyroid ultrasound, orbital computed tomography, clinical symptoms, and serum thyroxine and TRAb underpinned diagnoses.

The sample comes from a study of T cells in Graves' hyperthyroidism and ophthalmopathy. The rearrangement links TRBV29-1 to TRBJ2-5; D perhaps matches TRBD1 (6 bases). The sequence came from a man aged 50 or older with Graves' ophthalmopathy. The source material was blood. CDR3 coding DNA: TGCAGCGTTGCCAGGGGTGGTGGAGAGACCCAGTACTTC. Its protein is CSVARGGGETQYF.